Reported below is one TCR beta chain. Its target is not known. The data stem from a study of cytotoxic CD8 clonotypes in ibrutinib-treated CLL. For the study at large: Once treatment had gone on for a median of around eleven months, range 6 to 36, response samples were drawn.

Profiling relied on immunoSEQ multiplex PCR, and the TCRdb table lists in-frame clones only, not all of them. The data hold around 330,000 clones, with approximately 67% observed a single time. Regarding the study as a whole: An increase in clonality occurred at ibrutinib response, followed by a return toward baseline at progression. Public clonotypes, found uncommonly, either contracted or stayed stable on treatment. Lymph node repertoires were not studied, and sampling times were unmatched.

Looked up from germline, CDR1 is SQVTM and CDR2 is ANQGSEA. Trimming stripped 4 bases from V and 1 base from J, with 11 bases between. CDR3 length: 13 residues. The chain recombines TRBV29-1 with TRBJ2-7; the D is unclear. The receptor was derived from a human donor with chronic lymphocytic leukemia. The specimen was PBMCs, collected after 36 months of ibrutinib treatment. For the CDR3, the DNA is TGCAGCGTTGCAAGTAGGCAGTCCTACGAGCAGTACTTC. Translation gives CSVASRQSYEQYF.